This T cell receptor (beta chain) is drawn from a study of Graves' ophthalmopathy and Graves' hyperthyroidism. Study as a whole: The term stable hyperthyroidism indicated an absence of ophthalmopathy within 18 months of follow-up.

Included hyperthyroidism patients were aged 18 to 65 and newly diagnosed (under 2 months' duration). Other autoimmune disease, uncontrolled infection, pregnancy and lactation led to exclusion. The diagnosis combined clinical symptoms, thyroxine, TRAb, thyroid ultrasound and orbital computed tomography scans. The CDR3 loop spans 15 amino acids. V was pared by 0 bases and J by 4 bases, with 12 bases between. Germline lookup yields CDR1 WSHSY and CDR2 SAAADI. Beta-chain TCR CDR3 regions were amplified from RNA transcripts. First-round RT-PCR relied on HTBI primers, and a second-round multiplex PCR came next. TCRdb reprocessed the multiplex PCR reads via MiXCR and lists one record per CDR3 protein. This repertoire shows a few hundred thousand distinct CDR3 sequences, approximately 35% found once; its top ten account for about 4.2%. The count of this clonotype is one.

The chain carries TRBV10-2 and TRBJ1-1; possible D gene TRBD1, 5 bases. This clonotype originated in an adult man with Graves' hyperthyroidism. The sample consisted of peripheral blood or thyroid tissue (not recorded which). CDR3 region: CASSESRQRGTEAFF. The DNA of the CDR3 is TGCGCCAGCAGTGAGTCCCGACAGAGGGGCACTGAAGCTTTCTTT.